The T cell receptor (beta chain) under discussion was sequenced for a study of T cells in Graves' hyperthyroidism and ophthalmopathy. This clonotype was picked up many times. Germline CDR1 LNHDA, CDR2 SQIVND (reference sequence). V was pared by 3 bases and J by 6 bases, with 11 bases between. The CDR3 covers 14 residues. What was amplified from RNA transcripts were TCR beta CDR3 regions. HTBI primers were the set used in a first-round RT-PCR of the TCR CDR3. MiXCR was run by TCRdb on the multiplex PCR reads, yielding one entry per CDR3 protein. The profile covers approximately 400,000 distinct CDR3 sequences, with about a fifth appearing a single time and about 38% taken by the ten largest.

This TCR derives from a man between 18 and 29 years old with Graves' ophthalmopathy. The sequenced material came from blood. This chain links TRBV19 with TRBJ2-2; D is undetermined. CDR3 region: CASSMGGVAGELFF. CDR3 nucleotides: TGTGCCAGTAGTATGGGCGGAGTCGCCGGGGAGCTGTTTTTT. The variable domain in full, with the rest retrieved from reference TRBV19 and TRBJ2-2, is DGGITQSPKYLFRKEGQNVTLSCEQNLNHDAMYWYRQDPGQGLRLIYYSQIVNDFQKGDIAEGYSVSREKKESFPLTVTSAQKNPTAFYLCASSMGGVAGELFFGEGSRLTVL.